This T cell receptor beta chain originates from a study of early T cells in non-severe SARS-CoV-2 infection (dated by TCRdb to 2020 to 2023). About the investigation overall: Because TCR sequencing relied on bulk RNA taken from unsorted whole blood, pairing of alpha and beta chains was not possible.

Ten or more counts support this clonotype. Its recognized antigen is unknown. Per-base qualities were not stored, and no clone one base away is much larger. Findings and caveats that apply to the study as a whole: VDJdb matching was skewed toward anti-spike CD8 responses, so virus-specific expansions were likely underestimated and private and CD4 specificities were missed.

The CDR3 runs 11 amino acids, cysteine and phenylalanine included. Solely the CDR3 DNA is kept, with 33 bases framed from the first base. V and J are truncated by 3 bases and 6 bases respectively, leaving an intervening sequence of 5 bases. The study was a case-control design nested within a healthcare worker cohort in London, UK, with weekly nasopharyngeal swab PCR tests and blood sampling. Between 23 and 31 March 2020, the week of the UK lockdown, healthcare workers were enrolled and then followed up weekly for as long as 16 weeks. Libraries were made using 5' RACE. The sequencer listed for this sample is NextSeq 500. The TCR library protocol attached unique molecular identifiers to individual cDNA molecules to correct for sequencing error and PCR bias. Both TCR alpha and beta chains were sequenced, and tight co-correlation was observed between alpha and beta sequence abundances in each sample. From the authors' description of their analysis: Decombinator V4 was used to annotate TCR sequences for V gene, J gene and CDR3. Expanded TCRs were defined as changing significantly between any two time points under a Poisson model with p below 0.0001. TCR abundances were normalised to the total number of TCRs sequenced per sample and expressed as counts per million. MAIT TCRs were defined by TRAV1-2 paired with TRAJ12, TRAJ20 or TRAJ33, and iNKT TCRs by TRAV10 paired with TRAJ18. VDJdb, accessed on 1 November 2021, was searched for TCRs annotated for CMV, EBV and SARS-CoV-2, and TCRs annotated for more than one antigen were excluded. Using fastp trimming at Q25 and MiXCR clonotype assembly, TCRdb reanalyzed the public sequencing data and kept in-frame beta chains. Each CDR3 protein gets just one entry, which takes the most common genes and DNA from the rows behind it. The V and J calls, along with clone size, are taken from TCRdb and not from the paper's own processing. Across this sample there are about 110,000 distinct CDR3 sequences, with over 8.5% seen only once. Around 8% of the sample is in the top ten clones.

The source material was whole blood. The chain is assembled from TRBV12-3 or TRBV12-4 and TRBJ1-1, with TRBD1 perhaps the D gene, on 5 matching bases. The TCR was taken from an adult who was a healthcare worker with PCR-confirmed SARS-CoV-2 infection or an uninfected control (not recorded which). The CDR3 in this case is CASSLGAEAFF. DNA sequence: TGTGCCAGCAGTTTGGGGGCTGAAGCTTTCTTT.